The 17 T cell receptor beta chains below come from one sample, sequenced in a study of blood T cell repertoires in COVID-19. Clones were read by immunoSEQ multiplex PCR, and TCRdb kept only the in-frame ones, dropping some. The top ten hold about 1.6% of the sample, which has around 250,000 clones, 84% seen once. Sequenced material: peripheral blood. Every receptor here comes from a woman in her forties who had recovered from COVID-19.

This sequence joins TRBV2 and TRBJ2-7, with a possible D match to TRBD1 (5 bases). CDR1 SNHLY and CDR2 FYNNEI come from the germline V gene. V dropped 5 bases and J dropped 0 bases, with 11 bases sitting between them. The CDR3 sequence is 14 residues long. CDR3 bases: TGTGCCAGCAGTCCTCGACAGAGCTCCTACGAGCAGTACTTC. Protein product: CASSPRQSSYEQYF.

DNA of the CDR3: TGTGCCAGCAGTCACAACAGATATGGCTACACCTTC. Amino acids: CASSHNRYGYTF. The chain is built from TRBV28 and TRBJ1-2; no clear D. V was trimmed by 5 bases and J by 5 bases, leaving 9 bases between them. This CDR3 has 12 amino acids. Germline-derived CDR1 and CDR2 are MDHEN and SYDVKM.

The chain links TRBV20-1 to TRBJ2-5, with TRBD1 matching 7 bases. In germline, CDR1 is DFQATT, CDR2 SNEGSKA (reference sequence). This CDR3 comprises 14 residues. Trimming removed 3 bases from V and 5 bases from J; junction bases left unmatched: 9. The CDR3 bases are TGCAGTGCTAGTAAGGGGGCCCAGGGGGAGACCCAGTACTTC. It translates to CSASKGAQGETQYF.

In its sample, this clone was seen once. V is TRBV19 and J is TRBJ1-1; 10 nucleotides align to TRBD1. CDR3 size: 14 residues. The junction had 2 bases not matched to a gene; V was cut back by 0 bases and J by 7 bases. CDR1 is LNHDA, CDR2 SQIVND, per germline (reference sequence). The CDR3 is CASSIDRTGGEAFF. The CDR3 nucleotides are TGTGCCAGTAGTATAGATCGGACAGGGGGTGAAGCTTTCTTT.

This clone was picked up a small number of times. This chain's CDR3 is CASSSSGGAREQYF. The CDR3 DNA reads as TGCGCCAGCTCCTCCAGTGGGGGGGCGCGCGAGCAGTACTTC. The genes are TRBV5-1 and TRBJ2-7, with D tentatively TRBD2 (7 bases). Germline assignment: CDR1 SGHRS and CDR2 YFSETQ. This CDR3 is 14 amino acids long. V was trimmed by 7 bases and J by 6 bases, leaving 20 bases between them.

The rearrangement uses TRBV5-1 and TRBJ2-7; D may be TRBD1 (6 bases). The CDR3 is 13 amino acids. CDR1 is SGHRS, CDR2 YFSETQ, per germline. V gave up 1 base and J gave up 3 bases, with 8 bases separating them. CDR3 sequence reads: CASSLKQGYEQYF. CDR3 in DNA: TGCGCCAGCAGCTTGAAACAGGGCTACGAGCAGTACTTC.

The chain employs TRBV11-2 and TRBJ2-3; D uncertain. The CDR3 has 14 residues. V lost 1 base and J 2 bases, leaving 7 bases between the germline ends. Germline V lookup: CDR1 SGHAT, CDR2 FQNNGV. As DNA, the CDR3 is TGTGCCAGCAGCTTAGCGCAGTCCACAGATACGCAGTATTTT. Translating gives CASSLAQSTDTQYF.

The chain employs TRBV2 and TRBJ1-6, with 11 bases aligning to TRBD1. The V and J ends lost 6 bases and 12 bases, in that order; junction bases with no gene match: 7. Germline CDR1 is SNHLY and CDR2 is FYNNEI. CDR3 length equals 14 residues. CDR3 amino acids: CASRRGQGVGPLHF. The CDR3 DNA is TGTGCCAGCAGAAGGGGACAGGGGGTAGGACCCCTCCACTTT.

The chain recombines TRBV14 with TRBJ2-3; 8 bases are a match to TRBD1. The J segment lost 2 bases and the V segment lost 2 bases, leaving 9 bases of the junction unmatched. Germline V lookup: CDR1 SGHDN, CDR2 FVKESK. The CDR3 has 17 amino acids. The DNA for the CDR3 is TGTGCCAGCAGCCAATACACAGGGGGGCTGGCCACAGATACGCAGTATTTT. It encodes CASSQYTGGLATDTQYF.

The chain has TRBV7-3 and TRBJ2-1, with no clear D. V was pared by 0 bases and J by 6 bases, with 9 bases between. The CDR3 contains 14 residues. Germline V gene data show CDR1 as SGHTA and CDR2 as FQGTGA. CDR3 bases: TGTGCCAGCAGCTTAACGGGCCCCTCCAATGAGCAGTTCTTC. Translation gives CASSLTGPSNEQFF.

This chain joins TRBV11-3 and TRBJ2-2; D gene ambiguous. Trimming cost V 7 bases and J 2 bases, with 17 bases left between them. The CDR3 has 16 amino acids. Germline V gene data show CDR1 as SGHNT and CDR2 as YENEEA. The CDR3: CASTQFGRDNTGELFF. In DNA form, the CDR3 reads TGTGCCAGCACCCAATTTGGGCGAGACAACACCGGGGAGCTGTTTTTT.

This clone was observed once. CDR3 nucleotides: TGTGCCAGCAGCCAGGCCACAGGGGGAAGTATGAACACTGAAGCTTTCTTT. Its protein product is CASSQATGGSMNTEAFF. This chain links TRBV4-2 with TRBJ1-1, with 8 nucleotides matching TRBD1. V lost 3 bases, J lost 0 bases, and 9 bases stayed unmatched. Germline values: CDR1 LGHNA, CDR2 YNFKEQ. The CDR3 length is 17 residues.

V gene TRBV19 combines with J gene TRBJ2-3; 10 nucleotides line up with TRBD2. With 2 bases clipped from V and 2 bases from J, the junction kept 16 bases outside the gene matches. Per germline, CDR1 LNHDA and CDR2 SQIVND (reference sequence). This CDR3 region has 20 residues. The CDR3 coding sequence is TGTGCCAGTAGTATATCTGTCCTAGCGGGGGCCTCAGCGAACACAGATACGCAGTATTTT. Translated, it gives CASSISVLAGASANTDTQYF.

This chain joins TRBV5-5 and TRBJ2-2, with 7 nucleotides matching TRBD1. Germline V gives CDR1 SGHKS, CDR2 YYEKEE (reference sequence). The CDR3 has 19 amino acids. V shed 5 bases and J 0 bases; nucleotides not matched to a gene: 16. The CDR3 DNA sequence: TGTGCCAGCAGTCTCAGAGGGGGCGCATGGGCTTCGAACACCGGGGAGCTGTTTTTT. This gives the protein CASSLRGGAWASNTGELFF.

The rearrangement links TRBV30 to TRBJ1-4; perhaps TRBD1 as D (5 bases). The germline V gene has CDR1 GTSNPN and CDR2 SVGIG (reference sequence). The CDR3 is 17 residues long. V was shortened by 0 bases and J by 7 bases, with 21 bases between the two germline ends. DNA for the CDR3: TGTGCCTGGAGTGTAGGTCGACCTGGCAGGGAGGTTGAAAAACTGTTTTTT. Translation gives CAWSVGRPGREVEKLFF.

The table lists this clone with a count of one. CDR3 in DNA: TGTGCCAGCAGTTGGGGACAGGGAGGAGATACGCAGTATTTT. Its translation: CASSWGQGGDTQYF. The rearrangement uses TRBV2 and TRBJ2-3; 9 nucleotides agree with TRBD1. Trimming at V came to 5 bases and at J to 5 bases, leaving 5 bases not matched to a gene. The CDR3 is made up of 14 amino acids. Looked up from germline, CDR1 is SNHLY and CDR2 is FYNNEI.

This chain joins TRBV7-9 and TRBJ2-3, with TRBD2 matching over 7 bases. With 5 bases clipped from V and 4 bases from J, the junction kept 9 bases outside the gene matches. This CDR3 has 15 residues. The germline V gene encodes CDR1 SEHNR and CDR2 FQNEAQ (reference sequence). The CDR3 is CASSPASGPSDTQYF. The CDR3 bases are TGTGCCAGCAGCCCCGCTAGCGGACCCTCAGATACGCAGTATTTT.